A single sample is the source of the 8 T cell receptor beta chains below, sequenced in a study of blood T cell repertoires in COVID-19. Libraries were prepared by immunoSEQ multiplex PCR; TCRdb keeps only in-frame clonotypes and omits some of them. This sample has tens of thousands of clones, with roughly 80% found just once. The source material was peripheral blood. These receptors came from a woman aged 80 or over with acute or convalescent COVID-19.

The chain carries TRBV6-1 and TRBJ2-5; TRBD2 matches 7 bases. This CDR3 is built from 14 residues. The V and J ends lost 0 bases and 3 bases, in that order; junction bases with no gene match: 1. Per the germline V gene, CDR1 is MNHNS and CDR2 is SASEGT. The CDR3 sequence: CASSEAGGEETQYF. The DNA for the CDR3 is TGTGCCAGCAGTGAAGCTGGGGGGGAAGAGACCCAGTACTTC.

J is TRBJ1-3 and V is TRBV7-2; D is unresolved. V lost 2 bases to trimming and J lost 0 bases, with 8 bases between them. The CDR3 totals 15 residues. The germline CDR1 and CDR2 sequences are SGHTA and FQGNSA. The CDR3 region is CASSLITNSGNTIYF. CDR3 in DNA: TGTGCCAGCAGCTTAATAACAAACTCTGGAAACACCATATATTTT.

The CDR3 coding sequence is TGTGCCAGTGGGCTACAGGGTCAGGAGACCCAGTACTTC. It is translated as CASGLQGQETQYF. The V gene is TRBV19, the J gene TRBJ2-5; a weak D match, TRBD1 (6 bases). The CDR3 consists of 13 residues. The V and J ends lost 8 bases and 5 bases respectively, with 15 bases between them. Germline V gene lookup returns CDR1 LNHDA and CDR2 SQIVND (reference sequence).

This clone was seen more than once but under ten times. The V gene is TRBV5-1, the J gene TRBJ2-1; D gene uncertain. CDR3 length: 14 residues. Trimming stripped 4 bases from V and 2 bases from J, with 10 bases between. Germline CDR1 reads SGHRS; CDR2 reads YFSETQ. CDR3 protein: CASSVGTAYNEQFF. The CDR3 nucleotides are TGCGCCAGCAGCGTCGGAACAGCCTACAATGAGCAGTTCTTC.

This clone was observed once. CDR3 coding DNA: TGTGCCAGCAGTTTAGGTGTGCGAGGCTACACCTTC. Translation: CASSLGVRGYTF. This sequence joins TRBV28 and TRBJ1-2; D is ambiguous. The germline CDR1 and CDR2 sequences are MDHEN and SYDVKM. V lost 2 bases to trimming and J lost 8 bases, with 9 bases between them. This CDR3 comprises 12 residues.

This chain uses TRBV28 with TRBJ1-2, with TRBD1 matching 11 bases. V dropped 2 bases and J dropped 0; count of bases not matched to a gene: 2. This CDR3 region has 16 residues. Germline V gives CDR1 MDHEN, CDR2 SYDVKM. The CDR3 nucleotides are TGTGCCAGCAGTTTACGGGACAGGGGGGCTAACTATGGCTACACCTTC. It specifies CASSLRDRGANYGYTF.

The rearrangement joins TRBV14 to TRBJ1-1; 9 bases align to TRBD1. J gave up 4 bases and V 4 bases, and 4 bases lay outside the gene matches. This CDR3 is 14 amino acids long. In germline, CDR1 is SGHDN, CDR2 FVKESK. CDR3 region: CASSRKTGGTEAFF. The CDR3 DNA reads as TGTGCCAGCAGCCGAAAGACAGGGGGCACTGAAGCTTTCTTT. Based on the CDR3 plus reference TRBV14 and TRBJ1-1, the full variable domain is EAGVTQFPSHSVIEKGQTVTLRCDPISGHDNLYWYRRVMGKEIKFLLHFVKESKQDESGMPNNRFLAERTGGTYSTLKVQPAELEDSGVYFCASSRKTGGTEAFFGQGTRLTVV.

V and J are TRBV6-1 and TRBJ2-2; 7 bases line up with TRBD2. V lost 1 base and J lost 3; bases outside the gene matches: 5. Per the germline V gene, CDR1 is MNHNS and CDR2 is SASEGT. This CDR3 is built from 16 residues. The CDR3: CASSEVGRGYTGELFF. The CDR3 DNA follows: TGTGCCAGCAGTGAAGTGGGGCGGGGGTACACCGGGGAGCTGTTTTTT.